This TCR beta chain was documented in a study of blood T cell repertoires in COVID-19 (dated by TCRdb to 2020 to 2021). Regarding the research as a whole: The collaborator samples originated in the United States, Italy and Spain and spanned the acute and convalescent phases of COVID-19. The material from the prospective study consisted of cDNA or gDNA derived from T cells, B-cell-depleted T cells, or PBMCs. Deeply sampled blood TCRbeta repertoires from subjects exposed to, actively infected with, or recovered from COVID-19 were included in the dataset. The repertoires were made available in a free public database intended to serve as a resource for research on the immune response to SARS-CoV-2. Samples were obtained from the ongoing ImmuneRACE study (first 160 participants) and from roughly 1,300 subjects provided by 6 global collaborators. Nearly every sample came with metadata listing a de-identified subject ID, COVID-19 status, age in years and sex. Where available, HLA class I and class II types were taken from metadata supplied by the sample provider and were not determined by assay-based typing.

The CDR3, from cysteine to phenylalanine, totals 14 residues. Only CDR3 DNA remains: 42 bases, in frame from the first base. CDR1 and CDR2 were assigned from the germline V gene as SGHAT and FQNNGV. Paper-wide results and their limitations: Clinical and demographic metadata were provided uncurated, with the amount varying by source and participant.

TCRbeta CDR3 regions were amplified from genomic DNA using the immunoSEQ Assay, a bias-controlled multiplex PCR. The original methods were these. Nucleated cell counts per sample were estimated from amplification of reference gene primers within the assay. To quantify the absolute abundance of each unique TCRbeta CDR3 rearrangement, sequence reads were collapsed and filtered. For each sample, productive Simpson clonality was calculated as the square root of Simpson's diversity index across productive rearrangements. Held by TCRdb, this immuneACCESS table contains in-frame sequences only and omits some clones. Under half of the omission traces to an unresolved V gene where checked; the cause of the rest is unknown. The V and J calls and clone size were taken over from that table, and D and trimming were inferred from the DNA. This sample comprises about 44,000 clones, approximately 70% of them detected only once. The top ten hold approximately 62% of the sample.

Whole blood was collected in K2EDTA tubes by collaborating institutions according to the institutions' own protocols. For TCRbeta analysis, collaborators shipped samples as frozen whole blood, isolated PBMCs, or DNA extracted from either of those sample types. Regarding this clone: What this receptor recognizes is not known. Germline is not matched at one junction end, which may reflect a read error.

The rearranged segments are TRBV11-2 and TRBJ2-3; the D gene cannot be resolved reliably. The source is a man older than 75 with acute or convalescent COVID-19. Sequenced input: peripheral blood. The bases are TGTGCCAGCAGTCGCATGCGGAGCAAAGATACGCAGTATTTT. Its protein is CASSRMRSKDTQYF.